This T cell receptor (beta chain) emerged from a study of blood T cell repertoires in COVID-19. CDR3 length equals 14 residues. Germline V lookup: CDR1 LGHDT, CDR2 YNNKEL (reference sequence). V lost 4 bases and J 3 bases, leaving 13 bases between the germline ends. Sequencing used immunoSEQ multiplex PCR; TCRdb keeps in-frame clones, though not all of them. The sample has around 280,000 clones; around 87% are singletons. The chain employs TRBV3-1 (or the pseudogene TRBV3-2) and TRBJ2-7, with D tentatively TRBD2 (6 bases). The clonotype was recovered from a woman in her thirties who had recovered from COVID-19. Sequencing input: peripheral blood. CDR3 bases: TGTGCCAGCAGCCCAGACACCGGGGGCTACGAGCAGTACTTC. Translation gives CASSPDTGGYEQYF.